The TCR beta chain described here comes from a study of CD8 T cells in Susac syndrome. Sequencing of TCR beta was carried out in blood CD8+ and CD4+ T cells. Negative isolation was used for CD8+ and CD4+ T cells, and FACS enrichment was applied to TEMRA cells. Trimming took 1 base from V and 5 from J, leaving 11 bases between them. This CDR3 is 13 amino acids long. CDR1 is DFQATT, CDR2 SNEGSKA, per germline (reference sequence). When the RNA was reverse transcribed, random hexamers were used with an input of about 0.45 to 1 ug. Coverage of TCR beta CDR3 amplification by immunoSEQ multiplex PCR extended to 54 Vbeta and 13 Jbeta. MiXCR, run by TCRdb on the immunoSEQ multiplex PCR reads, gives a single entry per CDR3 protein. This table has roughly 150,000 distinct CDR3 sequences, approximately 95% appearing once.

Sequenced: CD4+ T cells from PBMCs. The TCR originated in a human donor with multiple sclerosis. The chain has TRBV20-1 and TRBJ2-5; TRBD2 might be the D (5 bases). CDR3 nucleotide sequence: TGCAGTGCTAGAGTAGAGGGCAAGGAGACCCAGTACTTC. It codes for CSARVEGKETQYF.